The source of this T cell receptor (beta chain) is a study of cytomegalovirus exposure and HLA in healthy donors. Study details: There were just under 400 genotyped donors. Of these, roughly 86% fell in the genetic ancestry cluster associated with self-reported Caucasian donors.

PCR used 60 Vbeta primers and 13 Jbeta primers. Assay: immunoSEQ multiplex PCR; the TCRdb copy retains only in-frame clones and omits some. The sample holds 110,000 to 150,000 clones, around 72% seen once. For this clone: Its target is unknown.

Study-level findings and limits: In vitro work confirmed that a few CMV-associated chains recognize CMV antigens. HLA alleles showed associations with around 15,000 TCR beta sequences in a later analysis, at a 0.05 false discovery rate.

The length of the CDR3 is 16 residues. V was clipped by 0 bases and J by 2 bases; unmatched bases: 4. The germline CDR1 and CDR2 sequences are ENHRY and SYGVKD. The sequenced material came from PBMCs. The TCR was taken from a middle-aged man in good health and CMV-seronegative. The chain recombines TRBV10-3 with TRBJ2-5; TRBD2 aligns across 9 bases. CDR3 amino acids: CAISESAGGGQETQYF. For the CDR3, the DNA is TGTGCCATCAGTGAGTCAGCGGGGGGCGGGCAAGAGACCCAGTACTTC.